The 20 T cell receptor beta chains below were found in one sample sequenced in a study of blood T cell repertoires in COVID-19. The repertoire was sequenced with immunoSEQ multiplex PCR; TCRdb's copy has only in-frame clones and lacks some. The top ten clones hold around 3.3% of a sample with 300,000 to 400,000 clones, about 90% of them seen once. The sample was peripheral blood. The receptors originated from a woman aged 18-29 years who had recovered from COVID-19.

The rearrangement links TRBV4-3 to TRBJ1-5, with unresolved D. Germline loops: CDR1 LGHNA, CDR2 YSLEER. Trimming cost V 0 bases and J 3 bases, with 18 bases left between them. This CDR3 is 18 amino acids long. Here the CDR3 DNA reads TGCGCCAGCAGCCAAGAATACTATAAAATTGCCCCCAATCAGCCCCAGCATTTT. Its translation: CASSQEYYKIAPNQPQHF.

The chain links TRBV6-6 to TRBJ2-7, with 10 bases fitting TRBD2. V gave up 5 bases and J gave up 6 bases; unmatched junction bases: 4. CDR3 length: 13 amino acids. Germline loops: CDR1 MNHNY, CDR2 SVGAGI (reference sequence). The CDR3: CASSLAGVGEQYV. CDR3 coding DNA: TGTGCCAGCAGTCTAGCGGGAGTCGGCGAGCAGTACGTC.

This chain uses TRBV27 with TRBJ2-1; 8 bases map to TRBD2. Germline V gene data show CDR1 as MNHEY and CDR2 as SMNVEV (reference sequence). J gave up 7 bases and V 5 bases, and 4 bases lay outside the gene matches. This CDR3 is built from 13 residues. CDR3 sequence reads: CASSTIAGNEQFF. CDR3 nucleotides: TGTGCCAGCAGTACAATAGCGGGAAATGAGCAGTTCTTC.

The chain recombines TRBV19 with TRBJ2-3, with 15 positions matching TRBD2. The V gene's germline CDR1 is LNHDA and CDR2 SQIVND (reference sequence). V lost 4 bases, J lost 7 bases, and 3 bases stayed unmatched. The CDR3 covers 15 residues. The CDR3 nucleotides are TGTGCCAGTAGTACAGGACTAGCGGGAGGGCATACGCAGTATTTT. It specifies CASSTGLAGGHTQYF.

The rearrangement links TRBV5-1 to TRBJ2-1; 12 nucleotides agree with TRBD2. Germline V CDR1 and CDR2: SGHRS, YFSETQ. V dropped 4 bases and J dropped 6; count of bases not matched to a gene: 8. CDR3 size: 16 residues. CDR3 coding DNA: TGCGCCAGCAGCCTACGGCAACTAGCGGGAGGCAATGAGCAGTTCTTC. It translates to CASSLRQLAGGNEQFF.

The chain recombines TRBV5-4 with TRBJ2-1; TRBD2 matches at 7 bases. Germline V gene lookup returns CDR1 SGHNT and CDR2 YYREEE (reference sequence). V was pared by 4 bases and J by 7 bases, with 8 bases of the junction left unmatched. The CDR3 is made up of 14 amino acids. The CDR3 DNA is TGTGCCAGCAGCAGCCTAGCGGCTTTAAATGAGCAGTTCTTC. It is translated as CASSSLAALNEQFF.

This chain uses TRBV10-3 with TRBJ2-1; TRBD2 agrees at 7 bases. The trim removed 8 bases at V and 8 bases at J, leaving 12 bases unmatched. The CDR3 spans 14 residues. Per germline, CDR1 ENHRY and CDR2 SYGVKD. CDR3 sequence reads: CAIALGRAEDEQFF. The CDR3 DNA sequence: TGTGCCATCGCTCTAGGGAGGGCCGAGGATGAGCAGTTCTTC.

The chain recombines TRBV5-1 with TRBJ1-1; D is undetermined. The V gene lost 0 bases and the J gene lost 0 bases, with 15 bases spanning the gap. There are 17 residues in the CDR3. From germline, CDR1 is SGHRS and CDR2 YFSETQ. The CDR3 nucleotides are TGCGCCAGCAGCTTGGCCCCCCTCTTAGTCATGAACACTGAAGCTTTCTTT. As protein: CASSLAPLLVMNTEAFF. Drawing the rest from reference TRBV5-1 and TRBJ1-1, the complete variable domain is KAGVTQTPRYLIKTRGQQVTLSCSPISGHRSVSWYQQTPGQGLQFLFEYFSETQRNKGNFPGRFSGRQFSNSRSEMNVSTLELGDSALYLCASSLAPLLVMNTEAFFGQGTRLTVV.

The chain combines TRBV4-3 with TRBJ2-5, with D possibly matching TRBD2 (6 bases). The V end lost 0 bases, the J end lost 5 bases, and 22 bases lay between the germline ends. CDR3 length: 18 amino acids. Per germline, CDR1 LGHNA and CDR2 YSLEER. For the CDR3, the DNA is TGCGCCAGCAGCCAAGATAGTACCCACTCCATCCGGGGGGAGACCCAGTACTTC. Translating it yields CASSQDSTHSIRGETQYF.

The chain links TRBV5-4 to TRBJ1-1, with 7 nucleotides matching TRBD1. CDR1 and CDR2 (germline): SGHNT, YYREEE (reference sequence). The CDR3 loop spans 15 amino acids. After removal of 3 bases from V and 4 bases from J, the junction contained 9 bases not matched to a gene. DNA of the CDR3: TGTGCCAGCAGCTCGGTAGACAGGGACGCCACTGAAGCTTTCTTT. Translation gives CASSSVDRDATEAFF.

The V call is TRBV27, the J call TRBJ1-2, with TRBD1 as a possible D gene (6 bases). The CDR3 has 15 amino acids. Per germline, CDR1 MNHEY and CDR2 SMNVEV (reference sequence). V was clipped by 6 bases and J by 6 bases, with 20 bases between them. The CDR3 bases are TGTGCCAGCAGCCCGAGGGGGTTCCTGAAGGATGGCTACACCTTC. It codes for CASSPRGFLKDGYTF.

This chain uses TRBV7-2 with TRBJ2-3; D might be TRBD1 (6 bases). The CDR3 is 17 residues long. Germline V gives CDR1 SGHTA, CDR2 FQGNSA. V dropped 1 base and J dropped 5 bases, with 19 bases sitting between them. The CDR3 region is CASSLGRGSGPRDTQYF. The CDR3 DNA reads as TGTGCCAGCAGCTTAGGCAGGGGCAGCGGTCCCAGAGATACGCAGTATTTT.

The chain links TRBV27 to TRBJ2-3; D may be TRBD2 (6 bases). The length of the CDR3 is 15 residues. Germline V CDR1 and CDR2: MNHEY, SMNVEV (reference sequence). The V and J ends lost 2 bases and 2 bases respectively, with 11 bases between them. The CDR3 region is CASSLPGADTDTQYF. For the CDR3, the DNA is TGTGCCAGCAGTTTACCGGGAGCCGACACAGATACGCAGTATTTT.

Here the CDR3 DNA reads TGTGCCAGCAGTTTCGGACAGTACCAAGAGACCCAGTACTTC. It codes for CASSFGQYQETQYF. The rearrangement links TRBV6-6 to TRBJ2-5; D is perhaps TRBD1 (6 bases). The V end lost 4 bases, the J end lost 0 bases, and 9 bases lay between the germline ends. Germline V CDR1 and CDR2: MNHNY, SVGAGI (reference sequence). The CDR3 is 14 residues long.

The chain has TRBV21-1 and TRBJ2-2; the DNA was not compared with TRBD1, the D call given in the table. TRBV21-1 is a pseudogene. The CDR3 is 16 residues long. The CDR3 nucleotides are TGTGCCAGCAGCAAATGTTCCAGGGGGCAGGTTCGGGGAGCTGTTTTT. Protein sequence: CASSKCSRGQVRGAVF.

This CDR3 is CASSLVEGLRYGYTF. CDR3 coding DNA: TGCGCCAGCAGCTTGGTGGAGGGGCTAAGGTATGGCTACACCTTC. This chain joins TRBV5-1 and TRBJ1-2; maybe TRBD1 (5 bases). Germline lookup yields CDR1 SGHRS and CDR2 YFSETQ. Trimming removed 0 bases from V and 5 bases from J, with 14 bases in between. The CDR3 consists of 15 residues.

V is TRBV27 and J is TRBJ2-2; perhaps TRBD2 as D (5 bases). The CDR3 length is 14 residues. CDR1 and CDR2 (germline): MNHEY, SMNVEV (reference sequence). Trimming stripped 6 bases from V and 5 bases from J, with 13 bases between. As DNA, the CDR3 is TGTGCCAGCAGCCCCGGACTGCGTACCGGGGAGCTGTTTTTT. Translation gives CASSPGLRTGELFF.

The chain recombines TRBV24-1 with TRBJ2-7, with D perhaps matching TRBD1 (5 bases). This CDR3 has 16 residues. The V and J ends lost 9 bases and 7 bases respectively, with 27 bases between them. CDR1 and CDR2 from the germline V gene are KGHDR and SFDVKD. The CDR3, as DNA: TGTGCCACCCACAATTTAAAGGGGCTGGGGTACGGGGAGCAGTACGTC. This sequence encodes CATHNLKGLGYGEQYV.

The chain employs TRBV5-5 and TRBJ1-2; D is unclear. Germline loops: CDR1 SGHKS, CDR2 YYEKEE (reference sequence). The CDR3 covers 13 residues. Trimming cost V 0 bases and J 4 bases, with 7 bases left between them. Here the CDR3 reads CASSLDSLYGYTF. For the CDR3, the DNA is TGTGCCAGCAGCTTGGACAGCCTCTATGGCTACACCTTC.

The count of this clone is one. The rearrangement links TRBV11-3 to TRBJ2-7; tentative D call: TRBD1 (6 bases). In germline, CDR1 is SGHNT, CDR2 YENEEA. V was pared by 2 bases and J by 4 bases, with 9 bases between. The CDR3 is made up of 13 amino acids. The CDR3 spells CASSLQQGYEQYV. CDR3 bases: TGTGCCAGCAGCTTACAACAGGGTTACGAGCAGTACGTC.